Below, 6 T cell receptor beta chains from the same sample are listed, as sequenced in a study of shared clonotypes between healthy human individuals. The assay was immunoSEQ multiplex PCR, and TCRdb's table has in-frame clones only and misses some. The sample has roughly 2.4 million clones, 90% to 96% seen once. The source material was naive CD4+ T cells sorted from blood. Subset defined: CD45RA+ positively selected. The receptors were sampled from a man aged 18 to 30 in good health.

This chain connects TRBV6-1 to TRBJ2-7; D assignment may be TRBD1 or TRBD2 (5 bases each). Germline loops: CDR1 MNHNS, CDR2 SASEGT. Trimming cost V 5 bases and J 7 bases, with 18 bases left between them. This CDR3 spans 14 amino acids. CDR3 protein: CASSIRGRGEEQYF. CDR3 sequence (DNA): TGTGCCAGCAGTATCCGGGGCCGAGGCGAGGAGCAGTACTTC.

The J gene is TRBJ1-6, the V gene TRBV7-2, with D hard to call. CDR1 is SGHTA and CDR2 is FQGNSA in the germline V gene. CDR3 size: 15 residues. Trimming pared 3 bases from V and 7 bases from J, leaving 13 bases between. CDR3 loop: CASSLLGSQNSPLHF. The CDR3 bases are TGTGCCAGCAGCTTGTTGGGCAGTCAAAATTCACCCCTCCACTTT.

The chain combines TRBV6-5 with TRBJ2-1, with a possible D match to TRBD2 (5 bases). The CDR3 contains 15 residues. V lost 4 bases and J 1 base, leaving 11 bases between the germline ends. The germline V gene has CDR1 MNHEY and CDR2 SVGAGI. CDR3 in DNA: TGTGCCAGCAGTTTAGGTAGCGAGTCCTACAATGAGCAGTTCTTC. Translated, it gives CASSLGSESYNEQFF.

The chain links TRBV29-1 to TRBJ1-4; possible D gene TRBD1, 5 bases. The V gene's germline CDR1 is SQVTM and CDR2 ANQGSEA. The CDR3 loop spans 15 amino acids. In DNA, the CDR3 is TGCAGTAGGGTTTTATCCGGGACCGTTAATGAAAAACTGTTTTTT. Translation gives CSRVLSGTVNEKLFF.

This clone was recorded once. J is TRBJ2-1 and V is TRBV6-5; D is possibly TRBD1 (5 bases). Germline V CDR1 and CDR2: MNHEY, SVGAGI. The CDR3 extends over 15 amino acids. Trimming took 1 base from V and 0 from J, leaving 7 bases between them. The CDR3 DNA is TGTGCCAGCAGTTACTGGGGCAGCTCCTACAATGAGCAGTTCTTC. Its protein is CASSYWGSSYNEQFF.

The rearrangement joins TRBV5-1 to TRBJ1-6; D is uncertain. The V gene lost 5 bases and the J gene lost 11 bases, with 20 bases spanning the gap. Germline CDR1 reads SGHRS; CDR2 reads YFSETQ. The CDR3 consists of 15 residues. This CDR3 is CASRPTDGKSPPLHF. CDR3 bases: TGCGCCAGCAGGCCGACGGACGGGAAAAGTCCACCCCTCCACTTT.